This TCR beta chain derives from a study of T cells in Graves' hyperthyroidism and ophthalmopathy. Aged 18 to 65, the patients had hyperthyroidism that was newly diagnosed and had lasted under 2 months. Patients with uncontrolled infections, other autoimmune diseases, pregnancy or lactation were excluded. PBMCs were sourced from less than 12 ml fresh peripheral blood. Per the germline V gene, CDR1 is LGHDT and CDR2 is YNNKEL (reference sequence). V lost 5 bases and J 5 bases, leaving 19 bases between the germline ends. The CDR3 totals 15 residues. It was RNA transcripts that yielded the amplified TCR beta CDR3 regions. When the TCR CDR3 underwent first-round RT-PCR, the HTBI primer set was used. TCRdb re-called the multiplex PCR reads through MiXCR, storing one row per CDR3 protein. The sample has a few hundred thousand distinct CDR3 sequences; approximately 14% are singletons. Whole-study results and caveats: Progression to ophthalmopathy was predicted a median of approximately 6.4 months early.

As for this clonotype: Its antigen is unknown.

The sequencing sample was made of blood. The source of this sequence is a woman between 18 and 30 years old with Graves' hyperthyroidism. The chain links TRBV3-1 to TRBJ2-7, with D uncertain. The CDR3 sequence: CASSSTLYLGDEQYF. The DNA of the CDR3 is TGTGCCAGCAGCTCGACGCTCTACTTGGGCGACGAGCAGTACTTC.